This record looks at one T cell receptor beta chain sequence and its context. As a fraction of the sample, this clone is medium-sized (0.01 to 0.1%). Its antigen is currently not known. Qualities for individual bases were not recorded, and no much larger clone is one base off. These data come from a study of identifying expanded T cells in peripheral blood (dated by TCRdb to 2018 to 2020). Turning to the overall study: Technical replicates were generated by sequencing separate aliquots of the same genomic DNA pool, with four replicates compared pairwise.

TCRbeta CDR3 regions were profiled by bias-controlled multiplex PCR amplification of genomic DNA with the immunoSEQ Assay. The authors' pipeline ran thus. To quantify the absolute abundance of each unique TCRbeta CDR3 region, the sequences were collapsed and filtered. Two models were used to test differential abundance: a binomial model (Fisher-equivalent) and a beta-binomial model that adds time-dependent variance fitted from healthy donors. Clones with fewer than 5 combined templates were excluded, and clones with Benjamini-Hochberg FDR below 0.01 were called differentially abundant. Beta-binomial variance was modeled as a function of total template count across the two samples using the form v = (b*log(k)+a)^2. Not all clones reach the TCRdb copy of this immuneACCESS table, which keeps in-frame sequences only. Checked studies attribute under half of the gap to unresolved V genes and leave the rest unexplained. V, J and clone size are taken as reported in that table, and D and trimming were inferred from the DNA itself. For this sample the table gives 70,000 or so clones, of which 85% to 90% were detected only once. Jointly, the top ten make up 3% to 3.5% of the sample.

The research as a whole found: The binomial model flagged around 1.1 differentially abundant clones between technical replicates, compared with approximately 16 over around 2 weeks and 19 to 20 over four weeks. The authors expected that over much longer intervals, such as months to years, biological variance in healthy repertoires might increase even further. The beta-binomial model significantly reduced the number of clones called differentially abundant and the false-positive rate across all healthy-donor time intervals. Variance in clone template counts between approximately 2-week samples significantly increased with total template count across all healthy donors.

The germline V gene yields MNHEY for CDR1 and SVGAGI for CDR2. The CDR3 contains 13 residues, cysteine and phenylalanine counted. The kept DNA is CDR3 alone, 39 bases in frame from the first base. V is pared back by 0 bases and J by 5 bases, with 8 bases lying between the germline termini. During the collection period, no infections or other immune events were recorded for the healthy donors. Blood repertoires from healthy donors were used as a training cohort for calibrating time-dependent variance in a beta-binomial model of differential abundance of T-cell clones. The training cohort comprised roughly 10 healthy donors, 3 female and 7 male. The donors were between roughly 25 and 70 years old, with an average age of roughly 43 years. Whole blood was collected from each healthy donor at three time points spaced about 2 weeks apart and obtained from a commercial supplier. Genomic DNA was extracted from unsorted whole blood for immunosequencing.

This receptor chain uses TRBV6-5 and TRBJ2-7; no D segment can be confidently identified. Sample: blood. This TCR was sampled from a person aged 18 to 75 in good health. The CDR3 region reads CASSYSGSDEQYF. The sequenced DNA is TGTGCCAGCAGTTACTCTGGTAGTGACGAGCAGTACTTC.